This T cell receptor (beta chain) was obtained from a study of siplizumab effects on memory and regulatory T cells. The length of the CDR3 is 17 residues. The table came from immunoSEQ multiplex PCR; TCRdb's copy has only in-frame clones and leaves some out. Here the sample spans 85,000 to 130,000 clones, around 95% being singletons. Notes on this clone: Its matching antigen is unknown.

Findings of the study overall: Assignment to unstimulated subsets succeeded for only a minor fraction of the alloreactive clones. Proliferating Tregs' suppressive function in siplizumab cultures went unconfirmed. In siplizumab conditions, mappable alloreactive CD4+ clones averaged about 69% Treg-derived, against around 30% in controls.

Sequencing was done on a sample of Tregs sorted from blood. The TCR was taken from a human donor in good health. V gene TRBV21-1 combines with J gene TRBJ2-3. TRBV21-1 is classified as a pseudogene. The CDR3: CASSKEGTPQATDTQYF. As DNA, the CDR3 is TGTGCCAGCAGCAAAGAGGGGACCCCCCAGGCGACAGATACGCAGTATTTT.